In this sample, the clone carrying this T cell receptor (beta chain) turned up a few times. This record comes from a study of blood T cell repertoires in COVID-19. Whole-study context: PBMCs, B-cell-depleted T cells, or T cells were the source of the cDNA or gDNA that made up the material.

V dropped 1 base and J dropped 13 bases, with 11 bases sitting between them. This CDR3 comprises 13 residues. Germline V gene lookup returns CDR1 MNHNS and CDR2 SASEGT. How the authors handled the data: How many nucleated cells were present was estimated from reference gene primer amplification. The data were produced by immunoSEQ multiplex PCR, yet TCRdb's version contains in-frame clones alone and is incomplete. The V and J calls and clone size are taken from that table; D and trimming were inferred from the DNA. The sample lists about 130,000 clones, 60% to 80% seen once, with approximately 10% in the top ten.

This clonotype was sampled from a man aged 55-75 years who had recovered from COVID-19. The chain uses TRBV6-1 and TRBJ1-6; tentative D call: TRBD1 (5 bases). Sequenced material: peripheral blood. The CDR3: CASSEERGRPLHF. DNA for the CDR3: TGTGCCAGCAGTGAAGAAAGGGGTCGGCCCCTCCACTTT.